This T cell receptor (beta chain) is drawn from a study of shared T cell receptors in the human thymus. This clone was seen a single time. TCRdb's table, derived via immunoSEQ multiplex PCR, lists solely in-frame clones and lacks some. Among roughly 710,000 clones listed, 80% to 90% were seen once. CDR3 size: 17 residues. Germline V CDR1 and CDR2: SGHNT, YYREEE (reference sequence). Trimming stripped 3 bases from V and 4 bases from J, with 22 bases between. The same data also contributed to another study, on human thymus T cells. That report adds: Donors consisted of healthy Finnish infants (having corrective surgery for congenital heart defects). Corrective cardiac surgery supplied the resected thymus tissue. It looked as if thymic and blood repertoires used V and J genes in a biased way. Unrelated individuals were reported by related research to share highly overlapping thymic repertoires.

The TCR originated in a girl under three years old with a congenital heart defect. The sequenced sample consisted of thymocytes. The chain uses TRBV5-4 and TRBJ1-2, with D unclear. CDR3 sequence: CASSSQVARSYSYGYTF. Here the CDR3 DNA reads TGTGCCAGCAGCTCGCAAGTCGCGAGGTCCTACTCCTATGGCTACACCTTC.